This T cell receptor (beta chain) comes out of a study of regulatory T cells in long-lasting Graves disease. Building of the TCR beta libraries involved iRepertoire HTBI primers and Arm-PCR of CDR3 regions. TCRdb re-called the multiplex PCR reads through MiXCR, storing one row per CDR3 protein. Here the sample spans about 530,000 distinct CDR3 sequences, about 16% being singletons. Time point in this sample: newly diagnosed GD, antithyroid drugs for less than 3 months. Isolated PBMC RNA provided the starting material for the TCR library. Trimming cost V 2 bases and J 7 bases, with 8 bases left between them. The CDR3 totals 13 residues. Germline CDR1 and CDR2: SEHNR and FQNEAQ (reference sequence). The data were also submitted as part of a second study, on T cells in Graves' hyperthyroidism and ophthalmopathy.

The source was peripheral blood mononuclear cells (PBMCs), collected at new diagnosis, from a patient treated with antithyroid drugs. The chain couples TRBV7-9 to TRBJ2-2; no reliable D call. The sequence was collected from a woman aged 35-65 years with Graves disease. The CDR3 reads CASSLRLVGELFF. CDR3 bases: TGTGCCAGCAGCTTAAGACTGGTCGGGGAGCTGTTTTTT.